This paragraph covers one T cell receptor (beta chain) sequence. Antigen unknown. This sample stems from a study of response to subunit inactivated influenza vaccine. Broader study findings: That few new T cells are recruited by each seasonal influenza vaccination was the authors' suggestion.

TCRdb reanalysed the RT-PCR reads using MiXCR and keeps one entry per CDR3 protein. The table records hundreds of thousands of distinct CDR3 sequences, around 25% of them present only once. Looked up from germline, CDR1 is MDHEN and CDR2 is SYDVKM. The CDR3 consists of 14 residues. V lost 2 bases to trimming and J lost 2 bases, with 10 bases between them. J is TRBJ2-7 and V is TRBV28; D possibly uses TRBD1 or TRBD2 (5 bases each). This TCR was recovered from a man between 50 and 59 years old who received an inactivated influenza vaccine. The source was CD4+ T cells sorted from PBMCs, collected 5 days after vaccination. The CDR3 sequence is CASSLGGATYEQYF. The CDR3 bases are TGTGCCAGCAGTTTAGGGGGTGCGACCTACGAGCAGTACTTC.